What follows is one TCR beta chain and its context. In the same sample, other DNA sequences code for this CDR3. This entry is derived from a study of shared clonotypes between healthy human individuals. Naive-designated CD8 cells lacked CD45RO, were positively enriched for CCR7, and omitted terminally differentiated effector memory CD45RA+ cells. V gave up 5 bases and J gave up 4 bases, with 12 bases separating them. This CDR3 contains 13 residues. Germline V gene sequence: CDR1 MNHEY, CDR2 SMNVEV (reference sequence). The data were produced by immunoSEQ multiplex PCR, yet TCRdb's version contains in-frame clones alone and is incomplete. The sample lists around 1.9 million clones; roughly 91% were seen once.

Sequencing input: naive CD8+ T cells from PBMCs. The origin of this receptor is a man between 18 and 29 years old in good health. Some clones in this sample may be carry-over from other donors' samples. This sequence joins TRBV27 and TRBJ2-7; possible D gene TRBD1, 6 bases. CDR3 protein: CASSPGVTYEQYF. DNA of the CDR3: TGTGCCAGCAGTCCAGGGGTTACGTACGAGCAGTACTTC.